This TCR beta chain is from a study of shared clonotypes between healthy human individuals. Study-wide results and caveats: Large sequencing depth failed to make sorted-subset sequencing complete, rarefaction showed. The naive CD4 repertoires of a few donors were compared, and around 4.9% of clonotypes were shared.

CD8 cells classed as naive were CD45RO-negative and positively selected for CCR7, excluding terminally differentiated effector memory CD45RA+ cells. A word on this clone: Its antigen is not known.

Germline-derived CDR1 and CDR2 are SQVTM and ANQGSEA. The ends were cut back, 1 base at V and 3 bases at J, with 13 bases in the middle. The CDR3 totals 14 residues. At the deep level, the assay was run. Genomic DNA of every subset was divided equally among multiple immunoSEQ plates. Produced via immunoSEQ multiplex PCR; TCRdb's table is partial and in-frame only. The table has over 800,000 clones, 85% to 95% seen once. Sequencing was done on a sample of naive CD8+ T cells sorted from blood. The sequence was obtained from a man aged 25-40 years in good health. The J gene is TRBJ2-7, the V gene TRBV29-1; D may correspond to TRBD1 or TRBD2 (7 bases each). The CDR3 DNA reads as TGCAGCGTTGAAGGGGAGGGGGCGATCTACGAGCAGTACTTC. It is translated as CSVEGEGAIYEQYF.